These 29 T cell receptor beta chains came from one sample sequenced in a study of blood T cell repertoires in COVID-19. Clones were sequenced by immunoSEQ multiplex PCR, and TCRdb holds only the in-frame ones, with some missing. Of 200,000 to 250,000 clones in the sample, 75% to 85% were seen once. Sequenced: peripheral blood. The receptors originated from a woman aged 25-40 years with COVID-19, enrolled during active disease.

V is TRBV6-1 and J is TRBJ1-4; possibly TRBD1 for D (5 bases). Trimming shortened V by 0 bases and J by 7 bases, and 9 bases separated the two germline ends. This CDR3 region has 14 residues. CDR1 MNHNS and CDR2 SASEGT come from the germline V gene. CDR3 coding DNA: TGTGCCAGCAGTGAAGCGCGCAGGGTTGAAAAACTGTTTTTT. This codes for CASSEARRVEKLFF.

The J gene is TRBJ2-7, the V gene TRBV3-1 (or the pseudogene TRBV3-2), with a possible D match to TRBD1 (5 bases). The CDR3 loop spans 14 amino acids. CDR1 and CDR2 from the germline V gene are LGHDT and YNNKEL (reference sequence). The V end lost 1 base, the J end lost 5 bases, and 12 bases lay between the germline ends. Here the CDR3 reads CASSQGAGSHEQYF. CDR3 DNA sequence: TGTGCCAGCAGCCAAGGTGCAGGGTCCCACGAGCAGTACTTC.

This clone has just one count. The DNA of the CDR3 is TGTGCCAGCTCACCACGGGACTCCGAGCGTGGCGAGCAGTTCTTC. Encoded protein: CASSPRDSERGEQFF. The rearrangement links TRBV18 to TRBJ2-1; possible D gene TRBD2, 6 bases. V lost 1 base, J lost 10 bases, and 17 bases lay in between. Germline CDR1 is KGHSH and CDR2 is LQKENI. This CDR3 region has 15 residues.

V and J are TRBV19 and TRBJ2-5, with D perhaps TRBD1 (6 bases). Trimming left V 6 bases short and J 0 bases short, with 14 bases between. Germline CDR1 LNHDA, CDR2 SQIVND (reference sequence). The CDR3 runs to 15 residues. The CDR3 protein is CASRAADRYQETQYF. CDR3 bases: TGTGCCAGTAGGGCGGCTGACAGGTACCAAGAGACCCAGTACTTC.

This chain joins TRBV6-4 and TRBJ2-3; tentative D call: TRBD1 (5 bases). Trimming pared 3 bases from V and 4 bases from J, leaving 11 bases between. CDR1 MRHNA and CDR2 SNTAGT come from the germline V gene. CDR3 length: 14 amino acids. The CDR3 DNA sequence: TGTGCCAGCAGTGAGAGTCAGGGATCAGATACGCAGTATTTT. Translation gives CASSESQGSDTQYF.

The chain is built from TRBV6-2 or TRBV6-3 and TRBJ2-3; D unclear. The CDR3 is 16 amino acids. Germline CDR1 is MNHEY and CDR2 is SVGEGT. Trimming left V 5 bases short and J 1 base short, with 16 bases between. For the CDR3, the DNA is TGTGCCAGCAGTGTCGGAGACCCTGCGGGCACAGATACGCAGTATTTT. Its translation is CASSVGDPAGTDTQYF.

V and J are TRBV29-1 and TRBJ2-1; 10 bases are shared with TRBD2. Germline CDR1 SQVTM, CDR2 ANQGSEA. After removal of 6 bases from V and 2 bases from J, the junction contained 7 bases not matched to a gene. This CDR3 contains 15 residues. The CDR3 is CSVRRTSGTYNEQFF. Here the CDR3 DNA reads TGCAGCGTGCGAAGGACTAGCGGAACCTACAATGAGCAGTTCTTC.

This clone was seen only a few times. The genes are TRBV5-1 and TRBJ2-1; TRBD2 aligns across 8 bases. The V segment lost 0 bases and the J segment 8 bases; nucleotides outside the gene matches: 1. This CDR3 has 13 amino acids. Germline assignment: CDR1 SGHRS and CDR2 YFSETQ. CDR3 residues: CASSLAGGHEQFF. Written as DNA, the CDR3 is TGCGCCAGCAGCTTGGCGGGAGGGCATGAGCAGTTCTTC.

The rearrangement uses TRBV7-2 and TRBJ2-1, with TRBD1 matching 8 bases. Germline V gene sequence: CDR1 SGHTA, CDR2 FQGNSA. The J segment lost 8 bases and the V segment lost 1 base, leaving 13 bases of the junction unmatched. This CDR3 has 17 residues. The CDR3 DNA sequence: TGTGCCAGCAGCTTAGGCCAGGGGCCAGGGGGCTGGGATGAGCAGTTCTTC. Residues: CASSLGQGPGGWDEQFF.

The chain links TRBV6-5 to TRBJ1-1, with a possible D match to TRBD1 (6 bases). The V and J ends lost 2 bases and 0 bases respectively, with 7 bases between them. The CDR3 is 14 residues long. Germline CDR1 is MNHEY and CDR2 is SVGAGI. CDR3 nucleotides: TGTGCCAGCAGTTACGGGACATTGAACACTGAAGCTTTCTTT. Its protein is CASSYGTLNTEAFF.

This clone was detected a few times. V usage is TRBV5-4 and J usage is TRBJ2-2; TRBD2 agrees at 11 bases. CDR3 length: 17 residues. Germline-derived CDR1 and CDR2 are SGHNT and YYREEE (reference sequence). J was trimmed by 4 bases and V by 4 bases; bases with no gene match: 9. The DNA of the CDR3 is TGTGCCAGCAGCAAAATAGCGGGGGGGCGCGGCACCGGGGAGCTGTTTTTT. Protein product: CASSKIAGGRGTGELFF.

This sequence joins TRBV9 and TRBJ2-5, with 7 bases that match TRBD2. The CDR3 runs to 14 residues. In germline, CDR1 is SGDLS, CDR2 YYNGEE. V was pared by 0 bases and J by 5 bases, with 4 bases of the junction left unmatched. CDR3 DNA sequence: TGTGCCAGCAGCGTAGGGGAGGGACCCGAGACCCAGTACTTC. This codes for CASSVGEGPETQYF.

The V and J genes are TRBV27 and TRBJ2-1, with D perhaps matching TRBD2 (5 bases). The germline CDR1 and CDR2 sequences are MNHEY and SMNVEV (reference sequence). V was trimmed by 10 bases and J by 6 bases, leaving 19 bases between them. The CDR3 consists of 14 residues. This chain's CDR3 is CATGRPGKGNEQFF. The CDR3 nucleotides read TGTGCCACCGGGCGGCCGGGGAAGGGCAATGAGCAGTTCTTC.

V gene TRBV7-2 combines with J gene TRBJ2-1, with D maybe TRBD2 (5 bases). The CDR3 totals 15 residues. Trimming took 2 bases from V and 12 from J, leaving 20 bases between them. In germline, CDR1 is SGHTA, CDR2 FQGNSA. CDR3 sequence reads: CASSLLGDKLIRQFF. As DNA, the CDR3 is TGTGCCAGCAGCTTACTCGGGGATAAATTAATTAGGCAGTTCTTC.

Here the CDR3 reads CASSVGGDPGNTIYF. The CDR3 DNA reads as TGTGCCAGCAGCGTAGGGGGAGACCCTGGAAACACCATATATTTT. The chain carries TRBV9 and TRBJ1-3; D is unclear. The CDR3 spans 15 residues. The germline V gene encodes CDR1 SGDLS and CDR2 YYNGEE. Trimming pared 0 bases from V and 2 bases from J, leaving 9 bases between.

The chain combines TRBV7-9 with TRBJ1-3, with D possibly matching TRBD1 (5 bases). Germline V lookup: CDR1 SEHNR, CDR2 FQNEAQ (reference sequence). Trimming removed 5 bases at V and 1 base at J, with 21 bases between. The CDR3 runs 18 residues. CDR3 sequence (DNA): TGTGCCAGCAGCCTGACAGCTCACCGCGATTTATCTGGAAACACCATATATTTT. Amino acids: CASSLTAHRDLSGNTIYF.

V is TRBV19 and J is TRBJ2-1, with 12 bases lining up with TRBD2. Per germline, CDR1 LNHDA and CDR2 SQIVND (reference sequence). The V and J ends lost 4 bases and 3 bases, in that order; junction bases with no gene match: 1. The CDR3 length is 15 residues. The chain's CDR3 is CASSRTSGDYNEQFF. CDR3 bases: TGTGCCAGTAGTAGGACTAGCGGGGACTACAATGAGCAGTTCTTC.

Only one count was recorded for this clone. The rearrangement joins TRBV7-9 to TRBJ1-3; 7 bases are shared with TRBD1. J was trimmed by 5 bases and V by 4 bases; bases with no gene match: 8. This CDR3 has 15 amino acids. Germline V CDR1 and CDR2: SEHNR, FQNEAQ (reference sequence). This chain's CDR3 is CASSSTGTERNTIYF. The DNA of the CDR3 is TGTGCCAGCAGCTCGACCGGGACAGAGAGAAACACCATATATTTT.

This chain joins TRBV20-1 and TRBJ2-7, with a weak D call TRBD2 (5 bases). From germline, CDR1 is DFQATT and CDR2 SNEGSKA (reference sequence). The CDR3 runs 16 residues. The V and J ends lost 3 bases and 0 bases respectively, with 18 bases between them. The CDR3 region is CSASPDRAEASYEQYF. In DNA, the CDR3 is TGCAGTGCTAGTCCCGATCGTGCGGAGGCCTCCTACGAGCAGTACTTC.

The chain recombines TRBV12-5 with TRBJ1-2; the D is unclear. The CDR3 sequence is 15 residues long. Per the germline V gene, CDR1 is LGHNT and CDR2 is FRNRAP. The germline V and J ends were trimmed by 2 bases and 8 bases, with 18 bases remaining between them. The CDR3 nucleotides read TGTGCTAGTGGTTTGCCCCAAAGCCCCACTTGGGGCTACACCTTC. Encoded protein: CASGLPQSPTWGYTF.

The table lists this clone with a few counts. Additional DNA sequences in this sample encode the identical CDR3. The chain has TRBV7-2 and TRBJ2-7; TRBD1 aligns across 7 bases. Germline CDR1 is SGHTA and CDR2 is FQGNSA. The CDR3 is 14 amino acids. V trimming: 6 bases; J trimming: 0 bases; junction bases outside the gene matches: 5. The CDR3 reads CASSSRQGSYEQYF. The CDR3, as DNA: TGTGCCAGCAGTTCAAGACAGGGCTCCTACGAGCAGTACTTC.

CDR3 region: CASTAGTGDYNEQFF. The CDR3 nucleotides read TGTGCCAGCACCGCCGGGACAGGCGACTACAATGAGCAGTTCTTC. This chain connects TRBV5-5 to TRBJ2-1, with 8 bases aligning to TRBD1. V lost 6 bases to trimming and J lost 3 bases; unmatched junction nucleotides: 8. CDR1 is SGHKS and CDR2 is YYEKEE in the germline V gene (reference sequence). The CDR3 is 15 residues long.

In this sample, this clone turned up a few times. V gene TRBV9 combines with J gene TRBJ1-5; 9 bases align to TRBD1. CDR1 SGDLS and CDR2 YYNGEE come from the germline V gene. This CDR3 region has 15 residues. Trimming took 1 base from V and 1 from J; bases not matched to a gene: 0. CDR3 loop: CASSVTGGSNQPQHF. The CDR3 DNA reads TGTGCCAGCAGCGTAACAGGGGGCAGCAATCAGCCCCAGCATTTT.

V is TRBV5-1 and J is TRBJ1-4; 10 bases align to TRBD1. Germline lookup yields CDR1 SGHRS and CDR2 YFSETQ. This CDR3 has 13 amino acids. Trimming cost V 3 bases and J 8 bases; bases outside gene matches: 1. CDR3 DNA: TGCGCCAGCAGCTGGACAGGGGGGGAAAAACTGTTTTTT. This translates into CASSWTGGEKLFF. The full variable domain, with the rest looked up from reference TRBV5-1 and TRBJ1-4, is KAGVTQTPRYLIKTRGQQVTLSCSPISGHRSVSWYQQTPGQGLQFLFEYFSETQRNKGNFPGRFSGRQFSNSRSEMNVSTLELGDSALYLCASSWTGGEKLFFGSGTQLSVL.

This chain uses TRBV30 with TRBJ2-1, with D tentatively TRBD1 (6 bases). V lost 3 bases and J lost 4, with 10 bases in between. The CDR3 has 13 amino acids. Germline CDR1 GTSNPN, CDR2 SVGIG (reference sequence). This chain's CDR3 is CAWSQGHYNEQFF. The CDR3 nucleotides are TGTGCCTGGAGCCAGGGACATTACAATGAGCAGTTCTTC.

This rearrangement joins TRBV24-1 to TRBJ2-3, with 11 bases aligning to TRBD1. CDR3 length: 13 amino acids. The trim removed 9 bases at V and 3 bases at J, leaving 1 base unmatched. From germline, CDR1 is KGHDR and CDR2 SFDVKD. CDR3 loop: CATGTGGTDTQYF. The CDR3 bases are TGTGCCACCGGGACAGGGGGGACAGATACGCAGTATTTT.

This clone was counted a single time. The J gene is TRBJ2-1, the V gene TRBV7-9; 16 bases map to TRBD2. The germline gives CDR1 SEHNR, CDR2 FQNEAQ (reference sequence). With V trimmed by 3 bases and J by 8 bases, 1 base remained unmatched. This CDR3 comprises 15 residues. Here the CDR3 reads CASSLGTSGGDEQFF. As DNA, the CDR3 is TGTGCCAGCAGCTTGGGGACTAGCGGGGGGGATGAGCAGTTCTTC.

This chain connects TRBV7-8 to TRBJ1-6, with D perhaps TRBD1 (6 bases). Trimming left V 6 bases short and J 0 bases short, with 12 bases between. Germline V gives CDR1 SGHVS, CDR2 FQNEAQ. The CDR3 is 16 residues long. CDR3 region: CASSGKTGSYNSPLHF. In DNA form, the CDR3 reads TGTGCCAGCAGTGGGAAGACAGGCTCCTATAATTCACCCCTCCACTTT. The full variable domain, with the rest looked up from reference TRBV7-8 and TRBJ1-6, is GAGVSQSPRYKVAKRGQDVALRCDPISGHVSLFWYQQALGQGPEFLTYFQNEAQLDKSGLPSDRFFAERPEGSVSTLKIQRTQQEDSAVYLCASSGKTGSYNSPLHFGNGTRLTVT.

The rearrangement links TRBV20-1 to TRBJ2-7; TRBD1 aligns across 11 bases. V lost 3 bases to trimming and J lost 3 bases; unmatched junction nucleotides: 7. The CDR3 runs 15 residues. Looked up from germline, CDR1 is DFQATT and CDR2 is SNEGSKA (reference sequence). CDR3 DNA sequence: TGCAGTGCTAGTGGGACCGGGACAGGGGGCTACGAGCAGTACTTC. This sequence encodes CSASGTGTGGYEQYF.